The subject of this entry is one T cell receptor beta chain. Its antigen is not known. This entry comes from a study of cytomegalovirus exposure and HLA in healthy donors. In the study overall: Early released data comprised 80 million or so unique TCRs from HLA-typed donors.

Vbeta (60) and Jbeta (13) primers were used in the PCR. The repertoire was sequenced with immunoSEQ multiplex PCR; TCRdb's copy has only in-frame clones and lacks some. The data show 150,000 to 200,000 clones, with 71% seen just once and roughly 1.6% held by the top ten. Study-level results: The authors later found HLA-associated TCR beta chains more clonally expanded than equally common others. An analysis that was carried out later associated some 17,000 TCR beta sequences with HLA alleles at 0.05 false discovery rate. Among the most significant clusters, several appeared linked to common viral pathogens in a later analysis.

The CDR3 length is 13 residues. CDR1 is MNHNY, CDR2 SVGAGI, per germline (reference sequence). V lost 2 bases to trimming and J lost 11 bases, with 15 bases between them. Sequenced input: PBMCs. The origin of this receptor is a girl aged 10 to 17 in good health and CMV-seronegative. V usage is TRBV6-6 and J usage is TRBJ1-1; D gene uncertain. The chain's CDR3 is CASSYDQIGWAFF. The CDR3 region has the DNA TGTGCCAGCAGTTACGATCAGATCGGGTGGGCTTTCTTT.